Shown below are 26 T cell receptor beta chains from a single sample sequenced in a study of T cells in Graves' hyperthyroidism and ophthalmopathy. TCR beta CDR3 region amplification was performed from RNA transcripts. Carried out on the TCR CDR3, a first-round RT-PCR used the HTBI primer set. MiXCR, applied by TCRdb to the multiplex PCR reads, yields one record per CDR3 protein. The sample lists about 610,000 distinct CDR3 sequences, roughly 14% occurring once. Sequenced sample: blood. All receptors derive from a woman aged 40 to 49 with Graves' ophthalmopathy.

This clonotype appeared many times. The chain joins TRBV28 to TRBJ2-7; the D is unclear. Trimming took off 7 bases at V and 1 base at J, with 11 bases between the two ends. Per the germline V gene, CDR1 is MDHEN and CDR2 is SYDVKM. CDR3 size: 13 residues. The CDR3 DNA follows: TGTGCCAGCATGGAGTCTATATCCTACGAGCAGTACTTC. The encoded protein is CASMESISYEQYF.

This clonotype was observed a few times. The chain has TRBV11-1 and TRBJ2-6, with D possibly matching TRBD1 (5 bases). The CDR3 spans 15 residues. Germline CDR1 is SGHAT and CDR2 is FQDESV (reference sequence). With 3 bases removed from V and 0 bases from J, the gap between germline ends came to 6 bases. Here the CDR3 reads CASSFGHSGANVLTF. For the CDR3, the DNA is TGTGCCAGCAGCTTTGGACACTCTGGGGCCAACGTCCTGACTTTC.

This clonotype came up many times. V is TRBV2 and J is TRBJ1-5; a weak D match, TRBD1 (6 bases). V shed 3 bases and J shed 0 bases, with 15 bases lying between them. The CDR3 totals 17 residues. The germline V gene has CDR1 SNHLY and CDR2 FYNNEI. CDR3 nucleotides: TGTGCCAGCAGTGAGCAGGGGCCCGCGTATAGCAATCAGCCCCAGCATTTT. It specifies CASSEQGPAYSNQPQHF.

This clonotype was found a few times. CDR3 in DNA: TGCGCCAGCAGCCAGGGCACAGGGGCGAGGGAGACCCAGTACTTC. As protein: CASSQGTGARETQYF. The rearrangement uses TRBV4-1 and TRBJ2-5; TRBD1 agrees at 7 bases. CDR1 is MGHRA, CDR2 YSYEKL, per germline. Trimming took 3 bases from V and 5 from J; bases not matched to a gene: 9. The CDR3 is made up of 15 amino acids.

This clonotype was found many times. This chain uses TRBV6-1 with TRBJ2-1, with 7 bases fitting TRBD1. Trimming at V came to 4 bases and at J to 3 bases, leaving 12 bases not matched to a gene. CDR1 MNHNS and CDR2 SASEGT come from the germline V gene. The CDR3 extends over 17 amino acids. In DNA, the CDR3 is TGTGCCAGCAGTGCCGTACAGGGGAGCAGCTACTACAATGAGCAGTTCTTC. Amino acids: CASSAVQGSSYYNEQFF.

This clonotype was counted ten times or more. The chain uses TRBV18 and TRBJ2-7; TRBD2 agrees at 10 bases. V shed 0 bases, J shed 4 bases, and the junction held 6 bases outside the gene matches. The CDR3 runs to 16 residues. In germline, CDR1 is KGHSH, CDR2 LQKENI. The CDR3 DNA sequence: TGTGCCAGCTCACCACCAAGCGGGAGGGCCTTGTACGAGCAGTACTTC. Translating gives CASSPPSGRALYEQYF.

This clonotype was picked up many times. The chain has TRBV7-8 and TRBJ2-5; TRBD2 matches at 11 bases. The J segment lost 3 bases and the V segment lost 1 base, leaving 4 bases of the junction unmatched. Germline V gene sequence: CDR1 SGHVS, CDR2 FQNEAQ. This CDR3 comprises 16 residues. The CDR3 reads CASSLDSGLAEETQYF. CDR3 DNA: TGTGCCAGCAGCTTAGATTCGGGACTAGCGGAAGAGACCCAGTACTTC.

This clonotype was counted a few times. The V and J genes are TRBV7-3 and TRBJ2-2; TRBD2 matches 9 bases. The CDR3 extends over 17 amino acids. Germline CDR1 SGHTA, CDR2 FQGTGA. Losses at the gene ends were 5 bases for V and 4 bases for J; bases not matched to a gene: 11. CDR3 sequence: CASSNTRAGGTTGELFF. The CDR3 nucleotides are TGTGCCAGCAGCAATACCCGAGCGGGAGGAACCACCGGGGAGCTGTTTTTT.

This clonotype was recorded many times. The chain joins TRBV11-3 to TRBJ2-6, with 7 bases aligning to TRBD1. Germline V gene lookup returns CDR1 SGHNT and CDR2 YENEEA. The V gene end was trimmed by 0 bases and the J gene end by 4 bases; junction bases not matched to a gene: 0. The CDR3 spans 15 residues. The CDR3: CASSLDRGGANVLTF. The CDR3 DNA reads TGTGCCAGCAGCTTAGACAGGGGGGGGGCCAACGTCCTGACTTTC. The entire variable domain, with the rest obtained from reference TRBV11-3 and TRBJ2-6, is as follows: EAGVVQSPRYKIIEKKQPVAFWCNPISGHNTLYWYLQNLGQGPELLIRYENEEAVDDSQLPKDRFSAERLKGVDSTLKIQPAELGDSAVYLCASSLDRGGANVLTFGAGSRLTVL.

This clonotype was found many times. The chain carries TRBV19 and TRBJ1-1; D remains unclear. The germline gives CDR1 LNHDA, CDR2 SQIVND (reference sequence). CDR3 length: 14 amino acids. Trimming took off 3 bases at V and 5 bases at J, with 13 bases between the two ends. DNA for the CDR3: TGTGCCAGTAGTATGTTGCGGTTCGGGACTGAAGCTTTCTTT. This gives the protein CASSMLRFGTEAFF. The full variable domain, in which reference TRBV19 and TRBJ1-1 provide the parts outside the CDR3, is DGGITQSPKYLFRKEGQNVTLSCEQNLNHDAMYWYRQDPGQGLRLIYYSQIVNDFQKGDIAEGYSVSREKKESFPLTVTSAQKNPTAFYLCASSMLRFGTEAFFGQGTRLTVV.

The CDR3 region has the DNA TGTGCCACCAGCAGAGATGCCGGCGTCTCCTACACCTTC. Encoded protein: CATSRDAGVSYTF. The chain couples TRBV15 to TRBJ1-2; D remains unclear. The germline gives CDR1 LNHNV, CDR2 YYDKDF (reference sequence). The CDR3 contains 13 residues. V was clipped by 0 bases and J by 10 bases, with 12 bases between them.

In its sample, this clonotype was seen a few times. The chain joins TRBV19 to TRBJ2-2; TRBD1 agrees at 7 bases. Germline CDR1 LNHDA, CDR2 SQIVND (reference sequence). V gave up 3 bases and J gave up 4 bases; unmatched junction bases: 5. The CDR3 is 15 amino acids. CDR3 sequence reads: CASSIARQGTGELFF. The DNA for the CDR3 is TGTGCCAGTAGTATCGCGAGACAGGGCACCGGGGAGCTGTTTTTT.

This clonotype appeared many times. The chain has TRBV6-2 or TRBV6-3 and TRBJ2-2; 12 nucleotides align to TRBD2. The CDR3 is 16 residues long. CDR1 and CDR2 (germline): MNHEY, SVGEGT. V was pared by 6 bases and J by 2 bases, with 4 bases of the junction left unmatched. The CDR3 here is CASSQTSGGNTGELFF. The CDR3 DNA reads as TGTGCCAGCAGCCAGACTAGCGGGGGCAACACCGGGGAGCTGTTTTTT.

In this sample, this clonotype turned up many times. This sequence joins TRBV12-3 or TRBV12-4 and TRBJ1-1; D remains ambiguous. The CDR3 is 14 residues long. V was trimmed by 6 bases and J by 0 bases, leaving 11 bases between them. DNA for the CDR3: TGTGCCAGCAGCCACGGAATCATGAACACTGAAGCTTTCTTT. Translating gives CASSHGIMNTEAFF.

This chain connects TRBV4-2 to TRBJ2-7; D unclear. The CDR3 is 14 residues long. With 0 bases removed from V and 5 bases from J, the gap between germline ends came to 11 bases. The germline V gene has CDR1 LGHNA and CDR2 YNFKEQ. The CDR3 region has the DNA TGTGCCAGCAGCCAAGATAGGAAAACCCACGAGCAGTACTTC. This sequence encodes CASSQDRKTHEQYF.

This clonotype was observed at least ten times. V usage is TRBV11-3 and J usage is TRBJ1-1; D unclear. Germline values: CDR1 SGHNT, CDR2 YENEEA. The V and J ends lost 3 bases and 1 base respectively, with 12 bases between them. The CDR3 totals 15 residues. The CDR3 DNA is TGTGCCAGCAGCTTTCCCACGATCACGAACACTGAAGCTTTCTTT. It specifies CASSFPTITNTEAFF.

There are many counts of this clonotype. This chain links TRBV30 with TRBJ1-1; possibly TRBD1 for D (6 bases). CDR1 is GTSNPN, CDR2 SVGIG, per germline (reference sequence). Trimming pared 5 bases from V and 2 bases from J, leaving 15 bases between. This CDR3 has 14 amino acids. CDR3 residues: CAWVAWGANTEAFF. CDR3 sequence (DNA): TGTGCCTGGGTAGCCTGGGGGGCAAACACTGAAGCTTTCTTT.

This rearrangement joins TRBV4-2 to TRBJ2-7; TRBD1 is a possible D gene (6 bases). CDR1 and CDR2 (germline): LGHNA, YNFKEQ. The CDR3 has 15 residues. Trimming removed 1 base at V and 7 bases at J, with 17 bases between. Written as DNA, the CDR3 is TGTGCCAGCAGCCAAGTCTTGGGGGCGACAAATGAGCAGTACTTC. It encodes CASSQVLGATNEQYF.

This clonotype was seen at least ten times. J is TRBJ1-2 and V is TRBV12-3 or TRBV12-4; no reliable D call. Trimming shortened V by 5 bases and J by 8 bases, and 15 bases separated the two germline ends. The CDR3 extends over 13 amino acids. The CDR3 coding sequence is TGTGCCAGCAGTCCTACAACGGAGGAGGGCTACACCTTC. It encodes CASSPTTEEGYTF.

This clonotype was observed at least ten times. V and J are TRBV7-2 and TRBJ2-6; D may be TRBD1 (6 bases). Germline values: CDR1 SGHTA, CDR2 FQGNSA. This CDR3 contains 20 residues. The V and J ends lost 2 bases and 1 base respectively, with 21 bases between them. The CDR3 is CASSLLPLTGTGSGANVLTF. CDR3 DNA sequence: TGTGCCAGCAGCTTACTCCCCCTCACAGGGACGGGGTCTGGGGCCAACGTCCTGACTTTC.

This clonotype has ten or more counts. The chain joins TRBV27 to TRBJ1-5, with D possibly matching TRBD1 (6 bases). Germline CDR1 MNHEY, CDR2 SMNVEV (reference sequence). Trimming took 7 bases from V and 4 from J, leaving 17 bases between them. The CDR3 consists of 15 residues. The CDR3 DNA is TGTGCCAGCAAGGTGGTGGGGGGCCTAAATCAGCCCCAGCATTTT. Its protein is CASKVVGGLNQPQHF.

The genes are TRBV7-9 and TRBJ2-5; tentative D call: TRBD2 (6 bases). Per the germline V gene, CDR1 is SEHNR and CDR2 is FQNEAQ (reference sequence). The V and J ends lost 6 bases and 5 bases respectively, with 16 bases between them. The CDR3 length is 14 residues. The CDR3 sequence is CASSSGVARETQYF. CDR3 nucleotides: TGTGCCAGCAGTTCGGGGGTGGCACGGGAGACCCAGTACTTC.

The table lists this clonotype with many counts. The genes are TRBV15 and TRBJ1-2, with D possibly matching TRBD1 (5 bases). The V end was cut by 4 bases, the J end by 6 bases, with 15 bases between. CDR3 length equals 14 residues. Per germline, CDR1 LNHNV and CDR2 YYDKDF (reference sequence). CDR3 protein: CATSKGEGSDGYTF. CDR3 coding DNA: TGTGCCACCAGCAAAGGGGAAGGGAGTGATGGCTACACCTTC.

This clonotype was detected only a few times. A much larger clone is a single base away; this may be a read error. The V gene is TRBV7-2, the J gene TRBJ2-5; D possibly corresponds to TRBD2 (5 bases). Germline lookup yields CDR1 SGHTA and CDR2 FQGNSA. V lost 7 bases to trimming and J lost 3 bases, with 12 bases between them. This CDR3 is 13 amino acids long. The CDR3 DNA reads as TGTGCCAGCAACCCCCGGGGAGAAGAGACCCAGTACTTC. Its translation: CASNPRGEETQYF.

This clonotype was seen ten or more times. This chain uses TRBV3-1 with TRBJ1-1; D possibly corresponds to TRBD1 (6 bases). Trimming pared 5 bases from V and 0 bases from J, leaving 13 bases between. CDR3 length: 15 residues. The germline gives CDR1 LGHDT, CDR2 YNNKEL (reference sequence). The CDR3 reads CASSDPGVMNTEAFF. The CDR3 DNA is TGTGCCAGCAGCGATCCAGGGGTAATGAACACTGAAGCTTTCTTT.

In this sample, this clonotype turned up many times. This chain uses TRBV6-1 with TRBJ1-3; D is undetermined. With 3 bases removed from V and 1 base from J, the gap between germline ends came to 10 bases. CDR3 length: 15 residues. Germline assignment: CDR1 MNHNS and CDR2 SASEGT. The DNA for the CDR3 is TGTGCCAGCAGTGATACCACCTTATCTGGAAACACCATATATTTT. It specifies CASSDTTLSGNTIYF.